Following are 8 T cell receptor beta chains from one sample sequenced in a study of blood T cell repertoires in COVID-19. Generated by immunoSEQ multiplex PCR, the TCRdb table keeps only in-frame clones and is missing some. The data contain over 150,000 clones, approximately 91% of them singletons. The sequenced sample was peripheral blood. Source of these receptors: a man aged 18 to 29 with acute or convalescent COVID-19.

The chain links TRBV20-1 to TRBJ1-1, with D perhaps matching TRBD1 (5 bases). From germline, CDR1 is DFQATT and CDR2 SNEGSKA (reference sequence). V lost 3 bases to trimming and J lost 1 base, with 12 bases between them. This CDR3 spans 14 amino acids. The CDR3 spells CSASFGTWNTEAFF. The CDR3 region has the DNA TGCAGTGCTAGTTTTGGGACTTGGAACACTGAAGCTTTCTTT.

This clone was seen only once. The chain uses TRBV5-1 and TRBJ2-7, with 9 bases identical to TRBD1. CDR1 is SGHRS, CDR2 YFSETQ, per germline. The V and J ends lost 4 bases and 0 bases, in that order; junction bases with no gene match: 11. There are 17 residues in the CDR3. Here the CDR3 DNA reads TGCGCCAGCAGCCGGACAGGGGCGGGAATTCTCTCCTACGAGCAGTACTTC. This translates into CASSRTGAGILSYEQYF.

In DNA, the CDR3 is TGTGCCAGCAGCCAGAGCCTCGGGACAGGGAGAAACACCATATATTTT. Its protein is CASSQSLGTGRNTIYF. This chain joins TRBV4-2 and TRBJ1-3; 9 bases are a match to TRBD1. V lost 3 bases, J lost 5 bases, and 8 bases stayed unmatched. From germline, CDR1 is LGHNA and CDR2 YNFKEQ. This CDR3 spans 16 amino acids.

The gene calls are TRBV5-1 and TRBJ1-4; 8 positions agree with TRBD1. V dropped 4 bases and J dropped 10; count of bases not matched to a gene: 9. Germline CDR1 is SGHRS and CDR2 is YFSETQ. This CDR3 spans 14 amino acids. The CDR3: CASSPGQGARKLFF. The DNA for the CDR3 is TGCGCCAGCAGCCCGGGGCAGGGGGCTAGAAAACTGTTTTTT.

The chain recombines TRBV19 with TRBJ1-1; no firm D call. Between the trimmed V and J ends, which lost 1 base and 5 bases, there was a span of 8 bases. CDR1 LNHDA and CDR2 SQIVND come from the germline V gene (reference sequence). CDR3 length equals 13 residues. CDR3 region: CASSIVMYTEAFF. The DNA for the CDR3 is TGTGCCAGTAGTATAGTAATGTATACTGAAGCTTTCTTT.

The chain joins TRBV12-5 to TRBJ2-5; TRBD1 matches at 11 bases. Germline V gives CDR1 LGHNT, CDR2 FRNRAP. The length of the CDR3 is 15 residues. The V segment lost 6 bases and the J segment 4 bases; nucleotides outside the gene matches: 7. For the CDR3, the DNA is TGTGCTAGTGGAAGAGGGACAGGGGGTGGAGAGACCCAGTACTTC. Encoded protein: CASGRGTGGGETQYF.

Here the CDR3 DNA reads TGTGCCACCGGGGGACAGACCGGCTACACCTTC. Protein: CATGGQTGYTF. The gene calls are TRBV15 and TRBJ1-2; TRBD1 agrees at 7 bases. The V gene's germline CDR1 is LNHNV and CDR2 YYDKDF (reference sequence). The CDR3 is 11 residues long. The V gene end was trimmed by 8 bases and the J gene end by 8 bases; junction bases not matched to a gene: 5.

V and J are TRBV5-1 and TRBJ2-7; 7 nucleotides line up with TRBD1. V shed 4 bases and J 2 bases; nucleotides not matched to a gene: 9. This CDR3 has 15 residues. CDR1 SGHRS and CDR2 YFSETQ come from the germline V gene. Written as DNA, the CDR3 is TGCGCCAGCAGCCGGTGGACAGGCGCTACCTACGAGCAGTACTTC. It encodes CASSRWTGATYEQYF.